The T cell receptor (beta chain) described here comes from a study of blood T cell repertoires in COVID-19. Whole-study context: Whether acute or convalescent, the COVID-19 samples came from the United States, Italy and Spain. Sources were T cells, B-cell-depleted T cells, or PBMCs; the material itself was cDNA or gDNA.

Original analysis: From reference gene primer amplification, estimates of nucleated cell counts were derived. Sequencing used immunoSEQ multiplex PCR; TCRdb keeps in-frame clones, though not all of them. The DNA gave D and trimming, while V, J and clone size come from that table. The repertoire holds 150,000 to 200,000 clones, with approximately 85% as singletons. The CDR3 is 16 residues long. CDR1 MNHEY and CDR2 SMNVEV come from the germline V gene (reference sequence). V lost 5 bases to trimming and J lost 7 bases; unmatched junction nucleotides: 11. Sequencing was carried out using peripheral blood. This chain uses TRBV27 with TRBJ1-4; 9 bases are a match to TRBD1. The sequence came from a man in his sixties with acute or convalescent COVID-19. Here the CDR3 reads CASSTPGTGNREKLFF. CDR3 bases: TGTGCCAGCAGTACCCCCGGGACAGGGAATCGTGAAAAACTGTTTTTT.